This TCR beta chain was sequenced for a study of blood T cell repertoires in COVID-19. Study as a whole: Whether acute or convalescent, the COVID-19 samples came from the United States, Italy and Spain. Sample material is recorded as cDNA or gDNA derived from T cells, B-cell-depleted T cells, or PBMCs.

V shed 7 bases and J shed 1 base, with 16 bases lying between them. This CDR3 has 15 residues. CDR1 and CDR2 from the germline V gene are MNHEY and SVGAGI. Original data processing: Amplifying reference gene primers gave estimates of nucleated cell counts. Assay: immunoSEQ multiplex PCR; the TCRdb copy retains only in-frame clones and omits some. V, J and clone size are taken as reported in that table, and D and trimming were inferred from the DNA itself. This sample carries 120,000 or so clones, around three quarters of them seen once, and the ten largest clones take approximately 2.3%. The V and J genes are TRBV6-5 and TRBJ1-1, with D tentatively TRBD1 (5 bases). Material for sequencing was peripheral blood. The TCR comes from a woman in her 70s with acute or convalescent COVID-19. CDR3 loop: CASTKQVTPNTEAFF. Here the CDR3 DNA reads TGTGCCAGCACTAAACAGGTTACGCCGAACACTGAAGCTTTCTTT.